One and the same sample provided the 12 T cell receptor beta chains below, sequenced in a study of T-cell memory formation after mild COVID-19. TCRdb reprocessed the 5' RACE reads via MiXCR and lists one record per CDR3 protein. The table shows about 350,000 distinct CDR3 sequences, with 20% to 25% occurring only once. Sequenced input: PBMCs or a T cell subset sorted from them (not recorded which). Receptors originate from a man between 18 and 29 years old who had mild COVID-19 (a few samples of this study predate the infection). Cell type and time point are not known.

This clonotype was seen a few times. This rearrangement joins TRBV6-6 to TRBJ2-3; possibly TRBD2 for D (6 bases). Germline-derived CDR1 and CDR2 are MNHNY and SVGAGI (reference sequence). There are 16 residues in the CDR3. The V end lost 4 bases, the J end lost 1 base, and 15 bases lay between the germline ends. The CDR3 loop reads CASSFLLRGRTDTQYF. CDR3 DNA: TGTGCCAGCAGTTTCCTATTGCGGGGTCGCACAGATACGCAGTATTTT.

V usage is TRBV11-2 and J usage is TRBJ2-1; 8 nucleotides align to TRBD2. Germline V gene lookup returns CDR1 SGHAT and CDR2 FQNNGV. Trimming took 6 bases from V and 6 from J; bases not matched to a gene: 13. This CDR3 has 16 amino acids. As DNA, the CDR3 is TGTGCCAGCAGGCGTCCCGGGACTAGGGGAGCCAATGAGCAGTTCTTC. Translating it yields CASRRPGTRGANEQFF.

A few counts support this clonotype. The chain joins TRBV5-4 to TRBJ2-5, with D possibly being TRBD2 (5 bases). V was shortened by 2 bases and J by 5 bases, with 16 bases between the two germline ends. The CDR3 totals 15 residues. Per germline, CDR1 SGHNT and CDR2 YYREEE (reference sequence). The CDR3 DNA reads TGTGCCAGCAGCTTTCAGAGGGCAGCATGGGAGACCCAGTACTTC. As protein: CASSFQRAAWETQYF. Combining the CDR3 with reference TRBV5-4 and TRBJ2-5 gives the whole variable domain ETGVTQSPTHLIKTRGQQVTLRCSSQSGHNTVSWYQQALGQGPQFIFQYYREEENGRGNFPPRFSGLQFPNYSSELNVNALELDDSALYLCASSFQRAAWETQYFGPGTRLLVL.

Only a few counts were recorded for this clonotype. The chain employs TRBV7-3 and TRBJ2-2; 9 bases map to TRBD1. Germline values: CDR1 SGHTA, CDR2 FQGTGA. Losses at the gene ends were 5 bases for V and 4 bases for J; bases not matched to a gene: 5. CDR3 length: 15 amino acids. DNA for the CDR3: TGTGCCAGCAGCCGCGGGACAGGGCTCACCGGGGAGCTGTTTTTT. Translation gives CASSRGTGLTGELFF.

This chain uses TRBV9 with TRBJ2-4; a weak D match, TRBD2 (5 bases). Trimming cost V 0 bases and J 8 bases, with 12 bases left between them. The CDR3 sequence is 14 residues long. Germline V gene data show CDR1 as SGDLS and CDR2 as YYNGEE. This CDR3 reads CASSVDALRDIQYF. The CDR3 DNA is TGTGCCAGCAGCGTAGATGCCCTGAGGGACATTCAGTACTTC.

V and J are TRBV5-1 and TRBJ2-1, with D possibly being TRBD2 (5 bases). CDR1 and CDR2 from the germline V gene are SGHRS and YFSETQ. V was cut by 4 bases and J by 14 bases, with 22 bases left in between. The CDR3 length is 14 residues. The CDR3: CASSATLRANGKFF. For the CDR3, the DNA is TGCGCCAGCAGCGCCACGTTGCGGGCCAACGGAAAGTTCTTC.

The chain links TRBV5-1 to TRBJ2-5; the match to TRBD2 covers 7 bases. The CDR3 sequence is 13 residues long. Germline CDR1 is SGHRS and CDR2 is YFSETQ. Trimming cost V 5 bases and J 5 bases; bases outside gene matches: 6. The CDR3 loop is CASSFGLVETQYF. CDR3 nucleotide sequence: TGCGCCAGCAGTTTTGGACTAGTGGAGACCCAGTACTTC.

This clonotype was counted only a few times. The rearrangement joins TRBV18 to TRBJ2-7; no firm D call. Germline CDR1 and CDR2: KGHSH and LQKENI. The CDR3 has 13 amino acids. Trimming removed 3 bases from V and 4 bases from J, with 10 bases in between. CDR3 sequence: CASSPHRFYEQYF. The DNA of the CDR3 is TGTGCCAGCTCACCCCACAGATTTTACGAGCAGTACTTC.

This clonotype has more than one count but fewer than ten. The chain uses TRBV6-2 or TRBV6-3 and TRBJ1-2, with 7 bases lining up with TRBD1. This CDR3 comprises 14 residues. CDR1 MNHEY and CDR2 SVGEGT come from the germline V gene. Unmatched junction bases numbered 4, after V lost 0 bases and J lost 6 bases. Here the CDR3 DNA reads TGTGCCAGCAGTTACTCGGACAGGTCAAATGGCTACACCTTC. Translated, it gives CASSYSDRSNGYTF.

Only a few counts were recorded for this clonotype. J is TRBJ2-3 and V is TRBV9; D possibly corresponds to TRBD1 (5 bases). Germline V gives CDR1 SGDLS, CDR2 YYNGEE. The CDR3 is 15 amino acids. V gave up 1 base and J gave up 6 bases, with 15 bases separating them. The CDR3 reads CASSVSFIGADTQYF. CDR3 DNA sequence: TGTGCCAGCAGCGTATCGTTCATAGGGGCTGATACGCAGTATTTT.

This clonotype was observed a handful of times. V gene TRBV7-8 combines with J gene TRBJ1-1, with D uncertain. The germline CDR1 and CDR2 sequences are SGHVS and FQNEAQ. This CDR3 is built from 14 residues. Between the trimmed V and J ends, which lost 1 base and 1 base, there was a span of 7 bases. The CDR3: CASSLVAPNTEAFF. The CDR3, as DNA: TGTGCCAGCAGCTTAGTTGCCCCGAACACTGAAGCTTTCTTT.

The CDR3 DNA reads as TGTGCCTGCGCGAGCAGCAGCAGGATTCAAGAGACCCAGTACTTC. This encodes CACASSSRIQETQYF. The chain has TRBV11-2 and TRBJ2-5, with D uncertain. Germline CDR1 is SGHAT and CDR2 is FQNNGV. The CDR3 totals 15 residues. Trimming removed 11 bases at V and 2 bases at J, with 21 bases between.